Listed here is a single T cell receptor (beta chain). Its target is not known. Use of 60 Vbeta and 13 Jbeta primers characterized the PCR. Assay used: immunoSEQ multiplex PCR; TCRdb lists only in-frame clones, some missing. The sample shows roughly 130,000 clones, about 74% of them seen only once. The entry originates in a study of cytomegalovirus exposure and HLA in healthy donors. Notes on the study in general: The sole available immune exposure information was CMV serostatus.

The clonotype originates from a woman in her forties or fifties in good health and CMV-seropositive. The source material was PBMCs.

CDR3 region: CASSSLDQDLYNEQFF. The CDR3 coding sequence is TGTGCCAGCAGCTCACTCGACCAGGATCTATACAATGAGCAGTTCTTC. The chain carries TRBV11-2 and TRBJ2-1; D is unclear. Trimming removed 4 bases from V and 4 bases from J, with 17 bases in between. The CDR3 extends over 16 amino acids. Germline V CDR1 and CDR2: SGHAT, FQNNGV.